Below, 21 T cell receptor beta chains from the same sample are listed, as sequenced in a study of CD8 T cells in ankylosing spondylitis. MiXCR was run by TCRdb on the 5' RACE reads, yielding one entry per CDR3 protein. The repertoire holds about 540,000 distinct CDR3 sequences, with roughly 12% as singletons. Their cognate antigens are unknown. Regarding the study as a whole: Seven to nine highly homologous variants formed a TCR beta motif that appeared characteristic of ankylosing spondylitis blood.

The specimen was blood, either unsorted or a sorted T cell fraction (not recorded which). Every receptor here comes from a male donor with ankylosing spondylitis.

This clonotype was picked up one time. V gene TRBV6-1 combines with J gene TRBJ2-1; D gene uncertain. The germline V gene encodes CDR1 MNHNS and CDR2 SASEGT. This CDR3 has 13 residues. Trimming cost V 3 bases and J 7 bases, with 10 bases left between them. The CDR3 DNA reads as TGTGCCAGCAGTGAGTCCTGGGTGAATGAGCAGTTCTTC. Its protein product is CASSESWVNEQFF.

This clonotype was detected only a few times. The J gene is TRBJ1-5, the V gene TRBV20-1; 8 bases align to TRBD1. CDR1 DFQATT and CDR2 SNEGSKA come from the germline V gene (reference sequence). This CDR3 contains 13 residues. V trimming: 5 bases; J trimming: 6 bases; junction bases outside the gene matches: 6. In DNA, the CDR3 is TGCAGTGCTCCTGCAGGGGGCTTTCAGCCCCAGCATTTT. Its translation is CSAPAGGFQPQHF.

This clonotype was detected only a few times. This chain connects TRBV19 to TRBJ1-1; no clear D. Germline assignment: CDR1 LNHDA and CDR2 SQIVND (reference sequence). The CDR3 totals 11 residues. V shed 7 bases and J shed 4 bases, with 7 bases lying between them. CDR3 region: CASIKGTEAFF. The CDR3 nucleotides read TGTGCCAGTATCAAGGGCACTGAAGCTTTCTTT.

This clonotype was recorded a few times. The chain couples TRBV12-3 or TRBV12-4 to TRBJ2-1, with 7 bases lining up with TRBD2. The CDR3 has 15 amino acids. The J segment lost 6 bases and the V segment lost 2 bases, leaving 7 bases of the junction unmatched. CDR3 loop: CASSLQAGVVNEQFF. The CDR3 bases are TGTGCCAGCAGTTTACAGGCGGGAGTCGTCAATGAGCAGTTCTTC.

The chain is built from TRBV11-3 and TRBJ2-5; D remains ambiguous. This CDR3 is 14 amino acids long. V lost 3 bases and J lost 5, with 13 bases in between. Per germline, CDR1 SGHNT and CDR2 YENEEA. DNA of the CDR3: TGTGCCAGCAGCTTCGCGACTCGTTTGGAGACCCAGTACTTC. It yields the protein CASSFATRLETQYF.

This clonotype was seen a few times. The V call is TRBV11-2, the J call TRBJ2-7; D ambiguous. The V end lost 4 bases, the J end lost 1 base, and 5 bases lay between the germline ends. CDR1 SGHAT and CDR2 FQNNGV come from the germline V gene. This CDR3 has 12 amino acids. The CDR3 nucleotides read TGTGCCAGCAGCTCTATATCCTACGAGCAGTACTTC. This translates into CASSSISYEQYF.

The CDR3 sequence: CSAVRTVGGPNQPQHF. The CDR3 coding sequence is TGCAGTGCCGTAAGGACCGTAGGAGGCCCCAATCAGCCCCAGCATTTT. The chain is built from TRBV20-1 and TRBJ1-5, with D hard to call. The germline gives CDR1 DFQATT, CDR2 SNEGSKA (reference sequence). Trimming took 6 bases from V and 3 from J, leaving 21 bases between them. The CDR3 consists of 16 residues.

The rearrangement joins TRBV2 to TRBJ2-1; no definite D call. V was clipped by 1 base and J by 6 bases, with 13 bases between them. This CDR3 region has 15 residues. CDR1 SNHLY and CDR2 FYNNEI come from the germline V gene. CDR3 coding DNA: TGTGCCAGCAGTGAAGGGGGTATCAAGTTCAATGAGCAGTTCTTC. This encodes CASSEGGIKFNEQFF.

The rearrangement uses TRBV15 and TRBJ2-2; D assignment may be TRBD1 or TRBD2 (5 bases each). Trimming left V 0 bases short and J 5 bases short, with 16 bases between. The length of the CDR3 is 17 residues. Looked up from germline, CDR1 is LNHNV and CDR2 is YYDKDF (reference sequence). The CDR3 coding sequence is TGTGCCACCAGCAGAGACGGACTTGGGGCTGGTACCGGGGAGCTGTTTTTT. Its translation: CATSRDGLGAGTGELFF.

At least ten counts were recorded for this clonotype. The CDR3 sequence is CSARTIQETQYF. The CDR3 region has the DNA TGCAGTGCTAGGACAATCCAAGAGACCCAGTACTTC. The rearrangement links TRBV20-1 to TRBJ2-5; no clear D gene. Trimming pared 3 bases from V and 1 base from J, leaving 6 bases between. The germline V gene encodes CDR1 DFQATT and CDR2 SNEGSKA (reference sequence). This CDR3 is built from 12 residues.

This clonotype was seen at least ten times. The J gene is TRBJ1-1, the V gene TRBV3-1; 7 bases are a match to TRBD1. The germline V gene encodes CDR1 LGHDT and CDR2 YNNKEL (reference sequence). The V segment lost 4 bases and the J segment 0 bases; nucleotides outside the gene matches: 8. CDR3 length equals 16 residues. DNA of the CDR3: TGTGCCAGCAGCCCCACGACAGGGATCATGAACACTGAAGCTTTCTTT. It is translated as CASSPTTGIMNTEAFF. The full variable domain, completed using reference TRBV3-1 and TRBJ1-1, is DTAVSQTPKYLVTQMGNDKSIKCEQNLGHDTMYWYKQDSKKFLKIMFSYNNKELIINETVPNRFSPKSPDKAHLNLHINSLELGDSAVYFCASSPTTGIMNTEAFFGQGTRLTVV.

The J gene is TRBJ1-5, the V gene TRBV5-1; TRBD1 might be the D (6 bases). CDR1 is SGHRS, CDR2 YFSETQ, per germline. The CDR3 covers 15 residues. The V end lost 7 bases, the J end lost 0 bases, and 14 bases lay between the germline ends. The CDR3: CASRQDPYSNQPQHF. In DNA form, the CDR3 reads TGCGCCAGCCGACAGGACCCTTATAGCAATCAGCCCCAGCATTTT.

This clonotype showed up many times. The gene calls are TRBV12-3 or TRBV12-4 and TRBJ2-3; D possibly corresponds to TRBD1 (6 bases). The CDR3 has 15 residues. Trimming cost V 1 base and J 0 bases, with 8 bases left between them. The CDR3 nucleotides are TGTGCCAGCAGTTTAGAACAGGGAAGCACAGATACGCAGTATTTT. It codes for CASSLEQGSTDTQYF.

This clonotype has only a few counts. This sequence joins TRBV5-1 and TRBJ2-7, with D possibly TRBD2 on 5 matching bases. The CDR3 contains 13 residues. Germline V gene sequence: CDR1 SGHRS, CDR2 YFSETQ. V lost 3 bases, J lost 3 bases, and 10 bases lay in between. CDR3 region: CASSSRENYEQYF. The CDR3 bases are TGCGCCAGCAGCTCCCGGGAAAACTACGAGCAGTACTTC.

The chain combines TRBV2 with TRBJ2-5; 9 positions match TRBD2. CDR3 length equals 16 residues. In germline, CDR1 is SNHLY, CDR2 FYNNEI. J was trimmed by 4 bases and V by 7 bases; bases with no gene match: 13. The CDR3 DNA is TGTGCCAGCATGGATAGCGGGAGTGCTAGAGTAGAGACCCAGTACTTC. Translated, it gives CASMDSGSARVETQYF.

The chain has TRBV5-1 and TRBJ1-2; TRBD1 agrees at 11 bases. Germline V gene sequence: CDR1 SGHRS, CDR2 YFSETQ. Germline trimming cut 3 bases from V and 6 bases from J; bases unmatched to any gene: 7. This CDR3 has 15 amino acids. CDR3 coding DNA: TGCGCCAGCAGCTGGAGGGACAGGGGGGGAGATGGCTACACCTTC. Its translation: CASSWRDRGGDGYTF.

V is TRBV6-1 and J is TRBJ2-2; TRBD2 matches 9 bases. The trim removed 5 bases at V and 1 base at J, leaving 11 bases unmatched. The CDR3 is 18 residues long. Germline-derived CDR1 and CDR2 are MNHNS and SASEGT. CDR3 DNA: TGTGCCAGCAGTCCCCGCGCCAATAGCGGGAGGAACACCGGGGAGCTGTTTTTT. It is translated as CASSPRANSGRNTGELFF.

V is TRBV12-3 or TRBV12-4 and J is TRBJ1-5; 7 bases map to TRBD1. The CDR3 is made up of 14 amino acids. V dropped 7 bases and J dropped 5; count of bases not matched to a gene: 8. CDR3 DNA sequence: TGTGCCAGCACTCAGAGAGGGGGCGATCAGCCCCAGCATTTT. Its protein is CASTQRGGDQPQHF.

Of note for this clonotype: Just one base apart from a much larger clone, this may be a read error. The chain joins TRBV20-1 to TRBJ2-2; possible D gene TRBD1, 7 bases. Germline loops: CDR1 DFQATT, CDR2 SNEGSKA (reference sequence). This CDR3 comprises 16 residues. CDR3 loop: CSARDYPAGGTGGLFF. CDR3 DNA: TGCAGTGCTAGAGATTACCCCGCAGGGGGTACCGGGGGGCTGTTTTTT.

V gene TRBV20-1 combines with J gene TRBJ2-1; 7 bases are a match to TRBD2. The CDR3 has 16 residues. The J segment lost 5 bases and the V segment lost 3 bases, leaving 13 bases of the junction unmatched. Germline V gene data show CDR1 as DFQATT and CDR2 as SNEGSKA (reference sequence). CDR3 sequence reads: CSASNPLTSVHNEQFF. In nucleotides, the CDR3 is TGCAGTGCTAGTAATCCCCTCACTAGCGTCCACAATGAGCAGTTCTTC.

This clonotype came up a few times. The V and J genes are TRBV25-1 and TRBJ1-1; D remains unclear. With 6 bases removed from V and 7 bases from J, the gap between germline ends came to 12 bases. The CDR3 is 12 residues long. The V gene's germline CDR1 is MGHDK and CDR2 SYGVNS. CDR3 sequence: CASSLWADEAFF. The CDR3, as DNA: TGTGCCAGCAGCCTTTGGGCCGATGAAGCTTTCTTT.